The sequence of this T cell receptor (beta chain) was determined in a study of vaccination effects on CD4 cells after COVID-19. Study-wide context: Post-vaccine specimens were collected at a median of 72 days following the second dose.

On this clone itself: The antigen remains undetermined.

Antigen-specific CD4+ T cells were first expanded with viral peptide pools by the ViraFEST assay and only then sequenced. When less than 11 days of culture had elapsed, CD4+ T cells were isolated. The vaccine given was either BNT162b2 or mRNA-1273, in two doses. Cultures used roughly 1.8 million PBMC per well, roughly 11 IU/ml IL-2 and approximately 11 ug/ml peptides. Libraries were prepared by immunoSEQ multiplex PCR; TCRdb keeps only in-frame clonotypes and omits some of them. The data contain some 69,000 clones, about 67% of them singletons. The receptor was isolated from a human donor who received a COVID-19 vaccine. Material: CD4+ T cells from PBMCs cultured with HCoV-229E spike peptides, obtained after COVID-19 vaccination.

CDR3 bases: TGCGCCAGCAGGCGGACTAGCGGGATCGGCGATACGCAGTATTTT. Its translation is CASRRTSGIGDTQYF. The V call is TRBV5-1, the J call TRBJ2-3; 12 bases are a match to TRBD2. J was trimmed by 6 bases and V by 5 bases; bases with no gene match: 7. CDR1 SGHRS and CDR2 YFSETQ come from the germline V gene. The CDR3 loop spans 15 amino acids.